The 18 T cell receptor beta chains below all came from one sample that was sequenced in a study of long-term antiretroviral therapy in people with HIV. Assay version v3.0 of immunoSEQ was used, and it was run at survey level. This table comes from immunoSEQ multiplex PCR, and its TCRdb copy is limited to in-frame clones, with some not included. The sample yields 30,000 to 40,000 clones, around 85% seen once. The source was unsorted PBMCs, collected around 3.3 years after starting antiretroviral therapy. These receptor sequences come from a man between 18 and 35 years old with HIV.

V and J are TRBV5-6 and TRBJ1-1, with TRBD1 as a possible D gene (5 bases). Germline V gene data show CDR1 as SGHDT and CDR2 as YYEEEE. V was trimmed by 3 bases and J by 1 base, leaving 13 bases between them. CDR3 length: 15 residues. This CDR3 reads CASSSDIRQNTEAFF. As DNA, the CDR3 is TGTGCCAGCAGCTCGGACATCCGGCAGAACACTGAAGCTTTCTTT.

The genes are TRBV6-1 and TRBJ1-2; D not resolved. V lost 6 bases to trimming and J lost 5 bases, with 7 bases between them. This CDR3 contains 11 residues. Germline CDR1 and CDR2: MNHNS and SASEGT. The CDR3 sequence: CASRFPYGYTF. In DNA form, the CDR3 reads TGTGCCAGCAGATTTCCATATGGCTACACCTTC.

This clone was found once. The chain has TRBV6-1 and TRBJ2-1, with D possibly TRBD2 on 6 matching bases. Germline CDR1 reads MNHNS; CDR2 reads SASEGT. Trimming removed 3 bases from V and 1 base from J, with 16 bases in between. The CDR3 extends over 17 amino acids. This chain's CDR3 is CASSERGAGGSYNEQFF. CDR3 bases: TGTGCCAGCAGTGAGAGGGGCGCCGGAGGGTCCTACAATGAGCAGTTCTTC.

V is TRBV5-1 and J is TRBJ2-7; 8 bases fit TRBD1. The CDR3 extends over 15 amino acids. Looked up from germline, CDR1 is SGHRS and CDR2 is YFSETQ. The V and J ends lost 4 bases and 0 bases, in that order; junction bases with no gene match: 6. CDR3 loop: CASSTDRGISYEQYF. DNA of the CDR3: TGCGCCAGCAGCACAGACAGGGGTATCTCCTACGAGCAGTACTTC.

V and J are TRBV2 and TRBJ2-7; possible D gene TRBD1, 6 bases. Germline lookup yields CDR1 SNHLY and CDR2 FYNNEI. V shed 8 bases and J shed 6 bases, with 20 bases lying between them. There are 14 residues in the CDR3. This CDR3 reads CASHSSLKGGEQYF. The CDR3 DNA reads as TGTGCCAGCCACTCGAGTTTGAAAGGGGGCGAGCAGTACTTC.

This chain uses TRBV5-1 with TRBJ1-2, with D perhaps TRBD1 (5 bases). CDR1 and CDR2 (germline): SGHRS, YFSETQ. This CDR3 is 11 amino acids long. The V gene lost 7 bases and the J gene lost 5 bases, with 9 bases spanning the gap. DNA for the CDR3: TGCGCCAGCGGGGGTGTATATGGCTACACCTTC. Amino acids: CASGGVYGYTF.

This chain uses TRBV19 with TRBJ2-7, with D hard to call. V shed 4 bases and J shed 5 bases, with 18 bases lying between them. The CDR3 runs to 15 residues. Germline V gene lookup returns CDR1 LNHDA and CDR2 SQIVND (reference sequence). CDR3 nucleotide sequence: TGTGCCAGTAGTAAAGCAGAAGGATCTGGGGACGAGCAGTACTTC. Protein sequence: CASSKAEGSGDEQYF.

The rearrangement uses TRBV9 and TRBJ1-3; D might be TRBD1 (5 bases). V was cut by 3 bases and J by 0 bases, with 10 bases left in between. Germline V gives CDR1 SGDLS, CDR2 YYNGEE. This CDR3 has 15 residues. The CDR3 nucleotides are TGTGCCAGCAGCGAACGGGGACTCTCTGGAAACACCATATATTTT. It translates to CASSERGLSGNTIYF.

This clone was recorded a few times. J is TRBJ2-7 and V is TRBV7-6; tentative D call: TRBD2 (6 bases). Trimming removed 5 bases from V and 0 bases from J, with 11 bases in between. Germline CDR1 reads SGHVS; CDR2 reads FNYEAQ. The CDR3 consists of 14 residues. In nucleotides, the CDR3 is TGTGCCAGCAGCCACCGCGGGATCTCCTACGAGCAGTACTTC. Protein: CASSHRGISYEQYF.

This chain connects TRBV27 to TRBJ2-7; either TRBD1 or TRBD2 may supply D (5 bases each). This CDR3 comprises 12 residues. V was trimmed by 5 bases and J by 6 bases, leaving 11 bases between them. CDR1 MNHEY and CDR2 SMNVEV come from the germline V gene (reference sequence). Here the CDR3 reads CASSMRGSEQYF. The CDR3 nucleotides are TGTGCCAGCAGTATGAGGGGAAGCGAGCAGTACTTC.

The rearrangement joins TRBV29-1 to TRBJ2-1; 7 bases match TRBD1. Germline V CDR1 and CDR2: SQVTM, ANQGSEA. V shed 7 bases and J 4 bases; nucleotides not matched to a gene: 7. The CDR3 runs to 13 residues. Here the CDR3 DNA reads TGCAGCGCACAGGGGATGGGGTACAATGAGCAGTTCTTC. Its translation is CSAQGMGYNEQFF.

The rearrangement links TRBV5-4 to TRBJ2-3; tentative D call: TRBD2 (5 bases). This CDR3 contains 15 residues. Trimming left V 3 bases short and J 4 bases short, with 15 bases between. Germline V CDR1 and CDR2: SGHNT, YYREEE (reference sequence). In DNA form, the CDR3 reads TGTGCCAGCAGCTCGCTCAGCGGCGTGGCAGATACGCAGTATTTT. This encodes CASSSLSGVADTQYF.

The chain combines TRBV19 with TRBJ2-1; 9 bases fit TRBD2. CDR3 length: 15 residues. V trimming: 6 bases; J trimming: 7 bases; junction bases outside the gene matches: 10. CDR1 LNHDA and CDR2 SQIVND come from the germline V gene (reference sequence). CDR3: CASRMGSGRSNEQFF. In nucleotides, the CDR3 is TGTGCCAGTAGGATGGGTAGCGGGAGATCAAATGAGCAGTTCTTC.

V usage is TRBV21-1 and J usage is TRBJ2-3. TRBV21-1 is labeled a pseudogene. The CDR3 contains 14 residues. The CDR3 nucleotides are TGTGCCAGCAGCAAAGGAGGGGTCATTGATACGCAGTATTTT. It encodes CASSKGGVIDTQYF.

In its sample, this clone was seen once. The gene calls are TRBV7-2 and TRBJ1-6; the D gene is possibly TRBD1 (5 bases). The CDR3 length is 17 residues. V lost 4 bases, J lost 4 bases, and 17 bases lay in between. Looked up from germline, CDR1 is SGHTA and CDR2 is FQGNSA. The CDR3 is CASSSDVPGGYNSPLHF. CDR3 nucleotide sequence: TGTGCCAGCAGCTCAGATGTGCCGGGGGGATATAATTCACCCCTCCACTTT.

J is TRBJ2-7 and V is TRBV9, with 11 bases lining up with TRBD2. CDR1 and CDR2 from the germline V gene are SGDLS and YYNGEE. J gave up 2 bases and V 0 bases, and 4 bases lay outside the gene matches. This CDR3 has 16 amino acids. The CDR3 region is CASSVAPGLAAYEQYF. The CDR3 DNA reads TGTGCCAGCAGCGTAGCCCCGGGACTAGCGGCCTACGAGCAGTACTTC.

The V and J genes are TRBV19 and TRBJ1-2, with 9 bases identical to TRBD1. CDR3 length equals 16 residues. Germline V CDR1 and CDR2: LNHDA, SQIVND (reference sequence). The junction had 10 bases not matched to a gene; V was cut back by 8 bases and J by 0 bases. In DNA form, the CDR3 reads TGTGCCAGTTGGGGGATAACAGGGGGCGCTAACTATGGCTACACCTTC. Translated: CASWGITGGANYGYTF. The full variable domain, completed using reference TRBV19 and TRBJ1-2, is DGGITQSPKYLFRKEGQNVTLSCEQNLNHDAMYWYRQDPGQGLRLIYYSQIVNDFQKGDIAEGYSVSREKKESFPLTVTSAQKNPTAFYLCASWGITGGANYGYTFGSGTRLTVV.

The chain has TRBV5-4 and TRBJ1-3, with unresolved D. Trimming left V 6 bases short and J 0 bases short, with 22 bases between. Germline loops: CDR1 SGHNT, CDR2 YYREEE (reference sequence). CDR3 length: 18 residues. Written as DNA, the CDR3 is TGTGCCAGCACCAAAACCCTGGACTACTCTAGCTCTGGAAACACCATATATTTT. Its translation: CASTKTLDYSSSGNTIYF.